Detailed here is one T cell receptor beta chain. Its antigen is not yet known. Base quality data are lacking; no much larger clone is found one base away. For sequencing of the TCRbeta CDR3 region, genomic DNA was extracted from the sorted cells. The immunoSEQ Assay was used to sequence the TCRbeta CDR3 regions. Imported from immuneACCESS, the table was reduced by TCRdb to in-frame sequences with V and J called. These copies leave out some clones; in studies compared against another copy, an unresolved V gene accounts for under half, and the cause of the remainder is not known. This sample lists 45,000 to 65,000 clones; almost 90% were detected once. The top ten clones comprise roughly 3.6% of the sample. The data were taken from a study of OX40 agonist ivuxolimab in advanced cancers. Context from the whole study: The costimulatory receptor OX40 (CD134) was targeted by ivuxolimab, a fully human IgG2 agonistic monoclonal antibody. Intravenous ivuxolimab was administered to patients every 2 weeks at six dose levels: 0.01, 0.1, 0.3, 1.5, 3 and 10 mg/kg. Among the approximately 54 dose-escalation patients, about 19 had hepatocellular carcinoma, 15 or so melanoma, 9 renal cell carcinoma and 9 head and neck cancer. A male proportion of under 85% and a mean age of about 60 years, ranging from roughly 23 to 79, were recorded for the dose-escalation cohort. Prior anti-PD-1, anti-PD-L1 or anti-CTLA-4 therapy was permitted, and checkpoint inhibitors had been received by about 37% of dose-escalation patients. Three dose-escalation patients achieved partial responses, one with hepatocellular carcinoma and two with cutaneous melanoma. Peripheral TCRbeta sequencing aimed to test whether ivuxolimab altered TCR sequence diversity and caused clonal T-cell expansion. The paper reports the monotherapy dose-escalation portion (N of about 52 patients) of the phase I ivuxolimab trial.

The CDR3 runs 20 residues from the cysteine to the phenylalanine. Just the 60-base CDR3 DNA is kept, in frame starting at base 1. Compared with germline, V lacks 5 bases and J lacks 0 bases; bases without a gene match: 15. Taken from the germline V gene, the CDR1 and CDR2 loops are MDHEN and SYDVKM. What the work shows at the level of the full study, not this receptor alone: Antigen specificity was not determined for the clonally expanded peripheral T cells. Clonal expansion of both CD4+ and CD8+ blood T cells was observed from baseline to week 6 at doses 0.1 to 3.0 mg/kg. In partial responders in the 0.1-3.0 mg/kg groups, normalized peripheral clonal expansion was found to be among the lowest, especially among CD8+ T cells. After ivuxolimab, more expanded clones were found on average in CD8+ T cells than in CD4+ T cells. Low levels of normalized T-cell clonal expansion were also seen in some patients who did not respond.

The trial excluded patients who had a history of autoimmune disease or were on systemic immunosuppression. Peripheral blood for TCR sequencing was collected from all dose cohorts at baseline, on cycle 4 day 1, and on cycle 7 day 1. Samples were obtained from an open-label, multicenter, first-in-human phase I dose-escalation trial of ivuxolimab. Adults with locally advanced or metastatic melanoma, renal cell carcinoma, hepatocellular carcinoma or head and neck squamous cell carcinoma were enrolled in the trial. Before TCR sequencing, CD4+ and CD8+ T cells were separately sorted from peripheral blood.

Sequenced here: CD4+ or CD8+ T cells sorted from blood, sampled in a trial of the OX40 agonist ivuxolimab. The source of this sequence is an adult with an advanced solid tumor such as melanoma, head and neck, liver or kidney cancer. The chain is encoded by TRBV28 joined to TRBJ2-1, with 11 middle bases fitting TRBD2. The nucleotide sequence reads TGTGCCAGCAGTCCGATCGGACTAGCGGGCCCGACGAGCTCCTACAATGAGCAGTTCTTC. Its coded protein is CASSPIGLAGPTSSYNEQFF. The reference TRBV28 and TRBJ2-1 proteins fill in what lies around the CDR3, so the full variable domain reads DVKVTQSSRYLVKRTGEKVFLECVQDMDHENMFWYRQDPGLGLRLIYFSYDVKMKEKGDIPEGYSVSREKKERFSLILESASTNQTSMYLCASSPIGLAGPTSSYNEQFFGPGTRLTVL.